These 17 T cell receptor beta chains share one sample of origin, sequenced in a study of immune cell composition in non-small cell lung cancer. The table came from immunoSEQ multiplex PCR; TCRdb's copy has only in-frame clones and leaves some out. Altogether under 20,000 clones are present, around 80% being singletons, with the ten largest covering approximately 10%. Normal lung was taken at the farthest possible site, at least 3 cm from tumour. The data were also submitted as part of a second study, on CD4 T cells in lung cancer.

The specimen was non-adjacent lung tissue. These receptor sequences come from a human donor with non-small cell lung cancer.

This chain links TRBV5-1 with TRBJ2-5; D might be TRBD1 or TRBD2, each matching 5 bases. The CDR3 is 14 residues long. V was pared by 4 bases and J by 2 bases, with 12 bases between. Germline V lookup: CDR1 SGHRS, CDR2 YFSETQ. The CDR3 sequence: CASSTGPMQETQYF. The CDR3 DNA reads TGCGCCAGCAGCACGGGACCTATGCAAGAGACCCAGTACTTC.

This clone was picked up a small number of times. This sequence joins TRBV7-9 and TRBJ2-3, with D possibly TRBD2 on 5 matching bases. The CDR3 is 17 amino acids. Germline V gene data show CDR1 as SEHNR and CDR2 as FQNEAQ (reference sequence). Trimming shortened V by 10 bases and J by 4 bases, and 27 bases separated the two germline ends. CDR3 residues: CATRPDLGLLASDTQYF. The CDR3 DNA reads TGTGCCACCCGCCCCGACCTCGGTTTGCTAGCATCAGATACGCAGTATTTT.

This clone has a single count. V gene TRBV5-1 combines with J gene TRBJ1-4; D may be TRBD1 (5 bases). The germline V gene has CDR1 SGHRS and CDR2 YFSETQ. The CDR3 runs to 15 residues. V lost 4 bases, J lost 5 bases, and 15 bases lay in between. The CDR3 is CASSTSRDLNEKLFF. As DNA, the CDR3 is TGCGCCAGCAGCACCAGCAGGGACCTCAATGAAAAACTGTTTTTT.

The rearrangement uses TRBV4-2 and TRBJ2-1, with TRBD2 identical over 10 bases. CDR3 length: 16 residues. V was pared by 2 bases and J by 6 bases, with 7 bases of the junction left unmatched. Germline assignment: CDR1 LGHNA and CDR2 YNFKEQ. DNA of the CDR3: TGTGCCAGCAGCCAATGGTGGTCTAGCGGGGGCAATGAGCAGTTCTTC. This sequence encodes CASSQWWSSGGNEQFF.

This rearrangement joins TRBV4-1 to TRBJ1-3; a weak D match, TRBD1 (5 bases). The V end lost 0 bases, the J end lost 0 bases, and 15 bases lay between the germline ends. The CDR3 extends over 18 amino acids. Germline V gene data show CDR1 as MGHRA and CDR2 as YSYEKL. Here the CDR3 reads CASSQDGFDGTSGNTIYF. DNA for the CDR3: TGCGCCAGCAGCCAAGATGGGTTCGACGGGACCTCTGGAAACACCATATATTTT.

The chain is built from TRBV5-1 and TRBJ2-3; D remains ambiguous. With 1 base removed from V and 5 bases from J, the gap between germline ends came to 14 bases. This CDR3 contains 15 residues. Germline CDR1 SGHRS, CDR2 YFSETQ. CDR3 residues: CASSLNGSPRDTQYF. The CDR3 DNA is TGCGCCAGCAGCTTGAATGGATCACCTCGAGATACGCAGTATTTT. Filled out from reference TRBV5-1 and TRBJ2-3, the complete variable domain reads KAGVTQTPRYLIKTRGQQVTLSCSPISGHRSVSWYQQTPGQGLQFLFEYFSETQRNKGNFPGRFSGRQFSNSRSEMNVSTLELGDSALYLCASSLNGSPRDTQYFGPGTRLTVL.

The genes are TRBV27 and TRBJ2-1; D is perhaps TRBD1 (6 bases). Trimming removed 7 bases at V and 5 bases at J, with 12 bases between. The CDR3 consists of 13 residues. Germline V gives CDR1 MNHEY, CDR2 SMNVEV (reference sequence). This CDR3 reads CASIGRGNNEQFF. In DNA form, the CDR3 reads TGTGCCAGCATTGGCAGGGGAAACAATGAGCAGTTCTTC.

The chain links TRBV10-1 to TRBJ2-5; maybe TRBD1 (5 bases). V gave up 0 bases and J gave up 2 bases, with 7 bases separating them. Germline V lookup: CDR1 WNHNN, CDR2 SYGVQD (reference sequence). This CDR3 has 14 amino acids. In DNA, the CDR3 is TGCGCCAGCAGTGAGTCTTCAGGGCAAGAGACCCAGTACTTC. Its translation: CASSESSGQETQYF.

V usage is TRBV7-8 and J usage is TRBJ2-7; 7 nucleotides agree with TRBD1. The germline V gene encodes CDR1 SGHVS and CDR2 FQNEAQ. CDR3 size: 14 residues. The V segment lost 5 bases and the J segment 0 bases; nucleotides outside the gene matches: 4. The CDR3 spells CASSSQGVSYEQYF. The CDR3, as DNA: TGTGCCAGCAGCAGCCAGGGGGTCTCCTACGAGCAGTACTTC.

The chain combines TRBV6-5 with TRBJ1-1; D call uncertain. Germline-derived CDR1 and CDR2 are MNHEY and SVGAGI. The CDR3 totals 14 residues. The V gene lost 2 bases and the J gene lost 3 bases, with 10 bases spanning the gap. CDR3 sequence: CASSYGGSDTEAFF. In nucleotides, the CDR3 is TGTGCCAGCAGTTACGGTGGGTCGGACACTGAAGCTTTCTTT.

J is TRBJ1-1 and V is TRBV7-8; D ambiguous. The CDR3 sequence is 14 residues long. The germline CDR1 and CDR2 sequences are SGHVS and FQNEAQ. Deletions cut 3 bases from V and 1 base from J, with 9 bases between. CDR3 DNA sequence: TGTGCCAGCAGCTTCCGGACCTGGAACACTGAAGCTTTCTTT. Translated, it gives CASSFRTWNTEAFF. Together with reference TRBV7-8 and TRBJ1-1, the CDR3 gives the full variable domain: GAGVSQSPRYKVAKRGQDVALRCDPISGHVSLFWYQQALGQGPEFLTYFQNEAQLDKSGLPSDRFFAERPEGSVSTLKIQRTQQEDSAVYLCASSFRTWNTEAFFGQGTRLTVV.

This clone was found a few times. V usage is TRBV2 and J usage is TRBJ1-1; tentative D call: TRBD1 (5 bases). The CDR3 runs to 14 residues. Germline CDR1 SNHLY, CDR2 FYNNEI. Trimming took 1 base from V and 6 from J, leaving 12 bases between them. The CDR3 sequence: CASSEDTWDAEAFF. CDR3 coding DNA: TGTGCCAGCAGTGAAGATACCTGGGACGCTGAAGCTTTCTTT. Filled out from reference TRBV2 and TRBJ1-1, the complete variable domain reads EPEVTQTPSHQVTQMGQEVILRCVPISNHLYFYWYRQILGQKVEFLVSFYNNEISEKSEIFDDQFSVERPDGSNFTLKIRSTKLEDSAMYFCASSEDTWDAEAFFGQGTRLTVV.

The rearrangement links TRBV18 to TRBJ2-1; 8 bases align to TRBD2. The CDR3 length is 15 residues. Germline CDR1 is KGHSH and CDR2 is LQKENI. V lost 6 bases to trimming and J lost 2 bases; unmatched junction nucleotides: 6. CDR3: CASSRSGGAYNEQFF. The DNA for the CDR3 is TGTGCCAGCTCCAGGTCGGGGGGGGCCTACAATGAGCAGTTCTTC.

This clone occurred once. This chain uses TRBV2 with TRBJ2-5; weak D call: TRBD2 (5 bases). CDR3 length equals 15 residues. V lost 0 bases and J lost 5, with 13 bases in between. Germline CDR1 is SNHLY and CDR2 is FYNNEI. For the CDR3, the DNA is TGTGCCAGCAGTGAAGCGGCCCCCCCGGGGGAGACCCAGTACTTC. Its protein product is CASSEAAPPGETQYF.

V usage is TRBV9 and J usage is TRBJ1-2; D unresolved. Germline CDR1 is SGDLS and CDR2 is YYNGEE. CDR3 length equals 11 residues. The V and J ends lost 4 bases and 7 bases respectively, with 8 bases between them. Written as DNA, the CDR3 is TGTGCCAGCAGCTCGGGGAGTGGCTACACCTTC. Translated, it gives CASSSGSGYTF.

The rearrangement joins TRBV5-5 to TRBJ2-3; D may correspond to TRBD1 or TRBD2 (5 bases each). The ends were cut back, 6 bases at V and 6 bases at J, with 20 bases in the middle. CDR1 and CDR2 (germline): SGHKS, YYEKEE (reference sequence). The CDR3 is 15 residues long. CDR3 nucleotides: TGTGCCAGCACCTCGCCGGGGACGAAGAAGGATACGCAGTATTTT. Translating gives CASTSPGTKKDTQYF.

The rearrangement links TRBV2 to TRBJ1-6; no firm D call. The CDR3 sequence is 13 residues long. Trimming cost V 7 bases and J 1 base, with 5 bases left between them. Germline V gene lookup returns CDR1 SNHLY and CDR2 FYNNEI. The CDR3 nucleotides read TGTGCCAGCATTGTTTCCTATAATTCACCCCTCCACTTT. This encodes CASIVSYNSPLHF.